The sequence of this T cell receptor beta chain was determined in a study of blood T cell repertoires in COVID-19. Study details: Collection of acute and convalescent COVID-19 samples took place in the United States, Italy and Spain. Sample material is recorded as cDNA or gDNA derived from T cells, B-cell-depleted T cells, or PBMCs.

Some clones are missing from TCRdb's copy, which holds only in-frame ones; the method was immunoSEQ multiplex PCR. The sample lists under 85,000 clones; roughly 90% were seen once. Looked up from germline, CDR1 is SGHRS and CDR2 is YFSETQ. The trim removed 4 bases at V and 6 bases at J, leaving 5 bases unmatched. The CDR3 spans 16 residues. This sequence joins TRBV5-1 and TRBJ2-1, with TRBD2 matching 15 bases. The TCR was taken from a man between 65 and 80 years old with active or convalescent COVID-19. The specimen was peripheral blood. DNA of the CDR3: TGCGCCAGCAGCATCTGGACTAGCGGGAGGGGCAATGAGCAGTTCTTC. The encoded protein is CASSIWTSGRGNEQFF.